The TCR beta chain described here comes from a study of CD8 T cells in acute hepatitis C reinfection. Broader study findings: NS3-1073 specific repertoires were highly diverse across all groups. Preferential TRBV04 and TRBV06 usage appeared in all groups and was not explained by the naive pool. About a dozen public clonotypes were found regardless of outcome.

The CDR3 is 12 residues long. V lost 2 bases to trimming and J lost 5 bases, with 5 bases between them. The germline V gene encodes CDR1 MNHEY and CDR2 SMNVEV (reference sequence). With respect to this clone: The antigen is undetermined.

TCRdb keeps only in-frame clones here, not all; method: immunoSEQ multiplex PCR. Altogether 30,000 to 45,000 clones are present, 80% to 90% being singletons, with the ten largest covering 10% to 11%. Time point specified: naive CD8 control sorted from an acute-time-point sample. The origin of this receptor is a woman aged 18-29 years who spontaneously cleared hepatitis C infection. The source material was naive CD8+ T cells from PBMCs. The chain combines TRBV27 with TRBJ2-3; D is uncertain. The CDR3 loop is CASSLSQDTQYF. Written as DNA, the CDR3 is TGTGCCAGCAGTTTAAGTCAAGATACGCAGTATTTT.